The subject of this entry is one T cell receptor beta chain. The gene names here belong to mouse. The read terminates 1 residue before the CDR3 end, so the remaining end is supplied by the germline J gene. Indicated time point: mouse harvest day 14 after allogeneic transplant. Mouse grafts combined 10^7 T-cell-depleted bone marrow cells with 10^6 splenic CD5+ T cells. This sample is part of a study of tissue T cells after allogeneic stem cell transplantation. Method: immunoSEQ multiplex PCR; TCRdb's copy keeps in-frame clones and lacks some. The sample lists about 8,800 clones, under 40% occurring once. Germline-derived CDR1 and CDR2 are SNHLY and FYNGKV (reference sequence). The CDR3 has 12 residues. V dropped 4 bases and J dropped 2 bases, with 5 bases sitting between them.

The genes are TRBV3 and TRBJ1-2, with unresolved D. The origin of this receptor is a female BALB/c mouse given C57BL/6 T cells with graft-versus-host disease after an allogeneic hematopoietic cell transplant. Material: skin. Partial CDR3 DNA: TGTGCCAGCAGCTCGGGGAACTCCGACTACACC. Protein product: CASSSGNSDYT. The entire CDR3 reads CASSSGNSDYTF.